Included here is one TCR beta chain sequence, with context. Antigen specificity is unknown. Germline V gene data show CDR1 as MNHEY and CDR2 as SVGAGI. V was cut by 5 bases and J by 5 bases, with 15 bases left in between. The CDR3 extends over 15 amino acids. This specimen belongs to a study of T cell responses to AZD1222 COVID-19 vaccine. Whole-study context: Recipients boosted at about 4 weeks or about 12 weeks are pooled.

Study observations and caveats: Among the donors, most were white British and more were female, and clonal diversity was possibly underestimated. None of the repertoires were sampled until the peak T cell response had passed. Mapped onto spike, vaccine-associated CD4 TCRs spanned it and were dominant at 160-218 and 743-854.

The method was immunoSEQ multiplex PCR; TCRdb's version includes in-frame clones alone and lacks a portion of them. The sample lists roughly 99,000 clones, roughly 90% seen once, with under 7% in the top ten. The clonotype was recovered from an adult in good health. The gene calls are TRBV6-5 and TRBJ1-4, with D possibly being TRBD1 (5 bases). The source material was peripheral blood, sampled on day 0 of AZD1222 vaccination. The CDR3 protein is CASSPRDPRNEKLFF. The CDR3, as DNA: TGTGCCAGCAGTCCTCGGGACCCCCGAAATGAAAAACTGTTTTTT.